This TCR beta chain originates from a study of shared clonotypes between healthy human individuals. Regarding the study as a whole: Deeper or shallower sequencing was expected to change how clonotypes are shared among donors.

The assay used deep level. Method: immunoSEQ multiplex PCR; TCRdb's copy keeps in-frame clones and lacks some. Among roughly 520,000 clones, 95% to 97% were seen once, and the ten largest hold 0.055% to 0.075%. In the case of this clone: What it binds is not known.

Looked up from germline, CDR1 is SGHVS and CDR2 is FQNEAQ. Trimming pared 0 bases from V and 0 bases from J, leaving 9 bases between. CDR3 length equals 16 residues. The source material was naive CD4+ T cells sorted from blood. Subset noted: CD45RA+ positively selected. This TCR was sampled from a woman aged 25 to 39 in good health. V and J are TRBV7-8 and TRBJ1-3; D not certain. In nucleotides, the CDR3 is TGTGCCAGCAGCTTAGCCCTAGGGTCCTCTGGAAACACCATATATTTT. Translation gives CASSLALGSSGNTIYF. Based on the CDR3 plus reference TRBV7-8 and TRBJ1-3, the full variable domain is GAGVSQSPRYKVAKRGQDVALRCDPISGHVSLFWYQQALGQGPEFLTYFQNEAQLDKSGLPSDRFFAERPEGSVSTLKIQRTQQEDSAVYLCASSLALGSSGNTIYFGEGSWLTVV.